The 5 T cell receptor beta chains presented below share a single source sample, sequenced in a study of OX40 agonist ivuxolimab in advanced cancers. The method was immunoSEQ multiplex PCR; TCRdb's version includes in-frame clones alone and lacks a portion of them. The table has 77,000 or so clones, roughly 94% seen once. The starting material was CD4+ or CD8+ T cells sorted from blood, obtained in a trial of the OX40 agonist ivuxolimab. The receptor source for this set is an adult with an advanced solid tumor such as melanoma, head and neck, liver or kidney cancer.

The chain combines TRBV15 with TRBJ1-2, with D possibly being TRBD1 (5 bases). V lost 1 base and J lost 8, with 20 bases in between. CDR3 length equals 16 residues. CDR1 LNHNV and CDR2 YYDKDF come from the germline V gene (reference sequence). The CDR3 spells CATSRGSSRQIEGYTF. The CDR3 DNA reads TGTGCCACCAGCAGAGGGTCCTCCCGACAGATTGAGGGCTACACCTTC. Filled out from reference TRBV15 and TRBJ1-2, the complete variable domain reads DAMVIQNPRYQVTQFGKPVTLSCSQTLNHNVMYWYQQKSSQAPKLLFHYYDKDFNNEADTPDNFQSRRPNTSFCFLDIRSPGLGDTAMYLCATSRGSSRQIEGYTFGSGTRLTVV.

In nucleotides, the CDR3 is TGTGCCAGTAGTATCCAGGGCATGAACACTGAAGCTTTCTTT. This encodes CASSIQGMNTEAFF. The J gene is TRBJ1-1, the V gene TRBV19; TRBD1 is a possible D gene (5 bases). Germline values: CDR1 LNHDA, CDR2 SQIVND (reference sequence). V lost 3 bases to trimming and J lost 0 bases, with 8 bases between them. The CDR3 covers 14 residues.

This chain joins TRBV21-1 and TRBJ2-7; the listed D gene, TRBD1, was not tested against the DNA. TRBV21-1 is a pseudogene locus. The CDR3 extends over 17 amino acids. The DNA of the CDR3 is TGTGCCAGCAGAGTAAGGGGAACCGGCCCCCCTACCTACGAGCAGTACTTC. It encodes CASRVRGTGPPTYEQYF.

The chain has TRBV2 and TRBJ1-1, with TRBD1 matching 8 bases. V was clipped by 8 bases and J by 6 bases; unmatched bases: 14. This CDR3 comprises 15 residues. The germline V gene has CDR1 SNHLY and CDR2 FYNNEI. CDR3 sequence (DNA): TGTGCCAGCCCCGCCACCAGGGGGCAGCTGGCTGAAGCTTTCTTT. This codes for CASPATRGQLAEAFF.

Here the CDR3 reads CASRDRQRITSTDTQYF. CDR3 coding DNA: TGTGCCAGTAGGGATAGACAGAGGATTACTAGCACAGATACGCAGTATTTT. The genes are TRBV19 and TRBJ2-3; tentative D call: TRBD1 (5 bases). The CDR3 consists of 17 residues. The germline V gene encodes CDR1 LNHDA and CDR2 SQIVND (reference sequence). With 6 bases removed from V and 0 bases from J, the gap between germline ends came to 19 bases.